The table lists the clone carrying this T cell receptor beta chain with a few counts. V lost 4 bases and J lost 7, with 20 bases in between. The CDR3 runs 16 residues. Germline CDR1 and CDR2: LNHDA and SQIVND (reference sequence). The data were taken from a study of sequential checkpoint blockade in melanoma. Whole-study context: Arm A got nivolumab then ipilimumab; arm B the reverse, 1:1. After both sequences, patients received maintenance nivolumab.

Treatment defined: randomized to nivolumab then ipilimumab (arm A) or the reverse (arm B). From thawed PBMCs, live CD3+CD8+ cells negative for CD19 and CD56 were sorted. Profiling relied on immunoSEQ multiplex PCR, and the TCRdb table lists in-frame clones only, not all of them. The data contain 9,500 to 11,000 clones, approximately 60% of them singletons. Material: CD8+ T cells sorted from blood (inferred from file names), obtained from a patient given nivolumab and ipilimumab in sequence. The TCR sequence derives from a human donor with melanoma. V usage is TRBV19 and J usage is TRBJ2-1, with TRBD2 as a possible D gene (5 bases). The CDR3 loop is CASSSFWSSRENEQFF. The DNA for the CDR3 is TGTGCCAGTAGTAGTTTTTGGTCTAGCCGGGAAAATGAGCAGTTCTTC.